Sequencing of this TCR beta chain was carried out in a study of chemoradiotherapy in HPV16-positive cancers. The table lists this clone with a count of one. The target antigen is unknown. Points from the study as a whole: Better recurrence-free survival went with HPV-responsive T-cell expansion in HPV16-positive patients.

Repertoires were sampled repeatedly during chemoradiotherapy. Sequenced by immunoSEQ multiplex PCR; TCRdb stores in-frame clones only, minus some. Among over 30,000 clones listed, 86% were seen once. The source of this sequence is a human donor with HPV-associated anogenital cancer. The input for sequencing was blood, taken from a patient who underwent chemoradiotherapy.

CDR3 nucleotide sequence: TGCGCCAGCGCTCGAGATCGTGGCTACACCTTC. This translates into CASARDRGYTF. The chain employs TRBV10-2 and TRBJ1-2; D gene unclear. The germline gives CDR1 WSHSY, CDR2 SAAADI. The length of the CDR3 is 11 residues. Trimming removed 8 bases at V and 7 bases at J, with 11 bases between.